The 23 T cell receptor beta chains presented below share a single source sample, sequenced in a study of blood T cell repertoires in COVID-19. Assay used: immunoSEQ multiplex PCR; TCRdb lists only in-frame clones, some missing. Seen here are under 150,000 clones, 60% to 80% observed once, and the top ten hold roughly 8.6%. The material sequenced was peripheral blood. The receptors were gathered from a woman aged 50 to 60 with active or convalescent COVID-19.

The chain links TRBV9 to TRBJ2-2; D is ambiguous. CDR1 and CDR2 (germline): SGDLS, YYNGEE. Trimming removed 2 bases from V and 7 bases from J, with 12 bases in between. This CDR3 is built from 14 residues. The CDR3 reads CASSVPENFGELFF. The CDR3 DNA reads as TGTGCCAGCAGCGTTCCGGAGAATTTCGGGGAGCTGTTTTTT.

This chain connects TRBV7-8 to TRBJ2-6; TRBD2 matches 13 bases. CDR3 length: 17 residues. Germline CDR1 is SGHVS and CDR2 is FQNEAQ. Trimming at V came to 4 bases and at J to 1 base, leaving 1 base not matched to a gene. CDR3 in amino acids: CASSSLAGGSGANVLTF. CDR3 in DNA: TGTGCCAGCAGCTCACTAGCGGGGGGGTCTGGGGCCAACGTCCTGACTTTC.

This clone came up many times. This chain uses TRBV5-1 with TRBJ1-4, with TRBD1 matching 8 bases. The germline CDR1 and CDR2 sequences are SGHRS and YFSETQ. V shed 0 bases and J 4 bases; nucleotides not matched to a gene: 5. CDR3 length equals 16 residues. DNA of the CDR3: TGCGCCAGCAGCTTGGCCTGGACAGGGTTTAATGAAAAACTGTTTTTT. Encoded protein: CASSLAWTGFNEKLFF. Using reference TRBV5-1 and TRBJ1-4 for the parts outside the CDR3, the full variable domain is KAGVTQTPRYLIKTRGQQVTLSCSPISGHRSVSWYQQTPGQGLQFLFEYFSETQRNKGNFPGRFSGRQFSNSRSEMNVSTLELGDSALYLCASSLAWTGFNEKLFFGSGTQLSVL.

V usage is TRBV6-1 and J usage is TRBJ1-5; D unresolved. Trimming shortened V by 2 bases and J by 3 bases, and 8 bases separated the two germline ends. This CDR3 has 14 amino acids. Germline lookup yields CDR1 MNHNS and CDR2 SASEGT. The CDR3 DNA follows: TGTGCCAGCAGTGAAAGCGGGTACAATCAGCCCCAGCATTTT. Protein product: CASSESGYNQPQHF.

This chain links TRBV27 with TRBJ1-2, with TRBD1 matching over 8 bases. J gave up 7 bases and V 6 bases, and 7 bases lay outside the gene matches. CDR1 MNHEY and CDR2 SMNVEV come from the germline V gene (reference sequence). The CDR3 has 13 amino acids. CDR3 in DNA: TGTGCCAGCAGCTCGTGGACAGGGTCTGGCTACACCTTC. This encodes CASSSWTGSGYTF.

There are a few counts of this clone. The chain combines TRBV2 with TRBJ1-5; D unclear. CDR3 length: 12 residues. Germline lookup yields CDR1 SNHLY and CDR2 FYNNEI. The V end lost 7 bases, the J end lost 2 bases, and 6 bases lay between the germline ends. The CDR3 loop is CASNGGNQPQHF. In nucleotides, the CDR3 is TGTGCCAGCAACGGGGGCAATCAGCCCCAGCATTTT.

V and J are TRBV9 and TRBJ2-1, with 10 nucleotides matching TRBD2. Per germline, CDR1 SGDLS and CDR2 YYNGEE. Losses at the gene ends were 1 base for V and 10 bases for J; bases not matched to a gene: 8. This CDR3 has 15 residues. CDR3 residues: CASSVISSGGAEQFF. The CDR3 coding sequence is TGTGCCAGCAGCGTAATTTCTAGCGGGGGCGCGGAGCAGTTCTTC.

Only one count was recorded for this clone. This chain links TRBV5-6 with TRBJ1-3, with a tentative D call TRBD1 (5 bases). V was shortened by 1 base and J by 0 bases, with 8 bases between the two germline ends. The germline V gene encodes CDR1 SGHDT and CDR2 YYEEEE. This CDR3 contains 15 residues. Written as DNA, the CDR3 is TGTGCCAGCAGCTTGTCCCAGGGCTCTGGAAACACCATATATTTT. It codes for CASSLSQGSGNTIYF.

This rearrangement joins TRBV7-6 to TRBJ2-3; 8 nucleotides agree with TRBD2. V was clipped by 1 base and J by 4 bases; unmatched bases: 4. Germline values: CDR1 SGHVS, CDR2 FNYEAQ. This CDR3 is 15 amino acids long. CDR3: CASSLVSGSADTQYF. In nucleotides, the CDR3 is TGTGCCAGCAGCTTAGTGAGCGGGAGTGCAGATACGCAGTATTTT.

The J gene is TRBJ2-7, the V gene TRBV30; D is possibly TRBD2 (5 bases). The germline V gene encodes CDR1 GTSNPN and CDR2 SVGIG (reference sequence). V was shortened by 0 bases and J by 3 bases, with 9 bases between the two germline ends. This CDR3 has 13 residues. The CDR3 loop reads CAWSVGNDYEQYF. The CDR3 nucleotides read TGTGCCTGGAGTGTCGGGAACGACTACGAGCAGTACTTC.

This clone was recorded only once. The chain employs TRBV15 and TRBJ2-1; TRBD1 is a possible D gene (7 bases). The CDR3 is made up of 15 amino acids. The V gene's germline CDR1 is LNHNV and CDR2 YYDKDF (reference sequence). V lost 3 bases and J lost 6, with 15 bases in between. This CDR3 reads CATSRGGQKINEQFF. The CDR3 DNA reads TGTGCCACCAGCAGGGGGGGACAGAAAATCAATGAGCAGTTCTTC.

This sequence joins TRBV30 and TRBJ1-1; maybe TRBD1 (6 bases). V was cut by 6 bases and J by 5 bases, with 16 bases left in between. The CDR3 runs 13 residues. Germline lookup yields CDR1 GTSNPN and CDR2 SVGIG (reference sequence). The CDR3 reads CACQISGVTEAFF. For the CDR3, the DNA is TGTGCCTGTCAAATTTCAGGGGTTACTGAAGCTTTCTTT.

V is TRBV24-1 and J is TRBJ2-3; 11 nucleotides agree with TRBD2. Germline V lookup: CDR1 KGHDR, CDR2 SFDVKD. With 5 bases clipped from V and 1 base from J, the junction kept 1 base outside the gene matches. This CDR3 region has 15 residues. In DNA, the CDR3 is TGTGCCACCAGTGCGACTAGCGGGGGCACAGATACGCAGTATTTT. Translating it yields CATSATSGGTDTQYF.

This sequence joins TRBV19 and TRBJ1-2; possible D gene TRBD1, 5 bases. Germline V gives CDR1 LNHDA, CDR2 SQIVND (reference sequence). There are 11 residues in the CDR3. Trimming removed 9 bases at V and 8 bases at J, with 13 bases between. CDR3 amino acids: CASEVSGGYTF. The DNA of the CDR3 is TGTGCCAGCGAAGTTTCAGGGGGCTACACCTTC.

This clone was recorded once. The J gene is TRBJ2-2, the V gene TRBV7-2; 14 bases agree with TRBD2. Losses at the gene ends were 5 bases for V and 9 bases for J; bases not matched to a gene: 8. Germline V gene lookup returns CDR1 SGHTA and CDR2 FQGNSA. This CDR3 spans 16 amino acids. The CDR3 sequence is CASSPPGLAGVRELFF. CDR3 sequence (DNA): TGTGCCAGCAGCCCGCCGGGACTAGCGGGAGTTAGGGAGCTGTTTTTT.

This clone was found a few times. This sequence joins TRBV27 and TRBJ1-1; D not certain. The CDR3 consists of 14 residues. In germline, CDR1 is MNHEY, CDR2 SMNVEV (reference sequence). Trimming cost V 0 bases and J 2 bases, with 7 bases left between them. This CDR3 is CASSLSTANTEAFF. In DNA form, the CDR3 reads TGTGCCAGCAGTTTATCCACAGCTAACACTGAAGCTTTCTTT.

CDR3: CASSPYRVASGNTIYF. CDR3 coding DNA: TGTGCCAGCAGCCCCTACAGGGTGGCCTCTGGAAACACCATATATTTT. The chain is built from TRBV3-1 (or the pseudogene TRBV3-2) and TRBJ1-3, with D possibly matching TRBD1 (6 bases). The ends were cut back, 4 bases at V and 0 bases at J, with 13 bases in the middle. Germline-derived CDR1 and CDR2 are LGHDT and YNNKEL (reference sequence). The CDR3 length is 16 residues.

This chain links TRBV5-6 with TRBJ2-2, with 7 bases that match TRBD1. CDR3 length: 15 amino acids. Germline assignment: CDR1 SGHDT and CDR2 YYEEEE. J lost 5 bases, V lost 3 bases, and 7 bases had no gene match. The CDR3 reads CASSWLGTATGELFF. For the CDR3, the DNA is TGTGCCAGCAGCTGGCTAGGGACAGCGACCGGGGAGCTGTTTTTT.

The gene calls are TRBV3-1 (or the pseudogene TRBV3-2) and TRBJ2-7, with 12 bases fitting TRBD2. Germline CDR1 is LGHDT and CDR2 is YNNKEL (reference sequence). The CDR3 runs 14 residues. V dropped 6 bases and J dropped 2; count of bases not matched to a gene: 2. CDR3 coding DNA: TGTGCCAGCAGGCTAGCGGGAGGGCCCTACGAGCAGTACTTC. Translation: CASRLAGGPYEQYF.

The gene calls are TRBV19 and TRBJ2-7; 7 bases are shared with TRBD1. V lost 6 bases, J lost 2 bases, and 7 bases stayed unmatched. This CDR3 has 14 residues. CDR1 is LNHDA, CDR2 SQIVND, per germline (reference sequence). In DNA form, the CDR3 reads TGTGCCAGTAGGCCCGGGACAGCCGCCTACGAGCAGTACTTC. Translated: CASRPGTAAYEQYF.

The rearrangement links TRBV5-4 to TRBJ2-5; 10 nucleotides agree with TRBD1. CDR3 length: 14 residues. Trimming removed 6 bases from V and 3 bases from J; junction bases left unmatched: 5. Looked up from germline, CDR1 is SGHNT and CDR2 is YYREEE (reference sequence). DNA for the CDR3: TGTGCCAGCAAGACAGGGGGCGCAGAAGAGACCCAGTACTTC. Residues: CASKTGGAEETQYF.

The rearrangement uses TRBV11-1 and TRBJ2-5; D is ambiguous. The germline CDR1 and CDR2 sequences are SGHAT and FQDESV (reference sequence). With 6 bases removed from V and 2 bases from J, the gap between germline ends came to 10 bases. CDR3 length equals 13 residues. The CDR3 reads CASSFTAQETQYF. CDR3 DNA sequence: TGTGCCAGCAGTTTTACAGCTCAAGAGACCCAGTACTTC.

This clone was observed a single time. The V and J genes are TRBV6-6 and TRBJ1-1, with D perhaps TRBD1 (5 bases). The CDR3 spans 16 residues. V was trimmed by 6 bases and J by 3 bases, leaving 20 bases between them. CDR1 is MNHNY, CDR2 SVGAGI, per germline (reference sequence). CDR3 protein: CASRSAGQAFDTEAFF. For the CDR3, the DNA is TGTGCCAGCAGATCTGCGGGGCAGGCCTTCGACACTGAAGCTTTCTTT.